This paragraph reports one TCR beta chain. Its antigen is undetermined. Germline V CDR1 and CDR2: MGHDK, SYGVNS. V shed 6 bases and J shed 1 base, with 15 bases lying between them. The CDR3 spans 15 residues. This specimen comes from a study of T cells in Graves' hyperthyroidism and ophthalmopathy. General study findings and limits: Most clonotypes that expanded in the thyroid above 0.001 also showed up in blood. It was a median about 7.1 months before onset that the model predicted ophthalmopathy. A model of 13 V-J features distinguished ophthalmopathy from stable hyperthyroidism.

Amplification yielded TCR beta CDR3 regions, with RNA transcripts as the source. The primer set for the first-round RT-PCR of the TCR CDR3 was HTBI. TCRdb re-called the multiplex PCR reads with MiXCR, one entry per CDR3 protein. The sample gives about 660,000 distinct CDR3 sequences, less than 45% of which show up once; less than 8.5% is in the top ten. This clonotype was sampled from an adult man with Graves' disease, either hyperthyroidism or ophthalmopathy (not recorded which). Input material: peripheral blood or thyroid tissue (not recorded which). This chain connects TRBV25-1 to TRBJ1-1; D ambiguous. CDR3 in DNA: TGTGCCAGCAGCTTGGGTTATAACCGGAACACTGAAGCTTTCTTT. Translated: CASSLGYNRNTEAFF.